This entry lists 24 T cell receptor beta chains sequenced from one sample in a study of PD-1 blockade in classical Hodgkin lymphoma. Brentuximab vedotin exposure varied, and every patient relapsed after autologous stem cell transplantation. Method: immunoSEQ multiplex PCR; TCRdb's copy keeps in-frame clones and lacks some. The top ten clones hold around 17% of a sample with about 93,000 clones, more than 80% of them seen once. The specimen was peripheral blood mononuclear cells (PBMCs), collected before the second cycle of nivolumab. The source of these receptors is a human donor with classical Hodgkin lymphoma.

V and J are TRBV11-2 and TRBJ1-1; the D is unclear. The V end was cut by 1 base, the J end by 4 bases, with 7 bases between. From germline, CDR1 is SGHAT and CDR2 FQNNGV. This CDR3 region has 13 residues. This chain's CDR3 is CASSLAPATEAFF. The CDR3 nucleotides read TGTGCCAGCAGCTTAGCCCCCGCCACTGAAGCTTTCTTT.

The CDR3 sequence: CASSFKPIYGYTF. The CDR3 bases are TGTGCCAGCAGCTTTAAGCCAATCTATGGCTACACCTTC. The genes are TRBV5-4 and TRBJ1-2; D uncertain. Germline V gene sequence: CDR1 SGHNT, CDR2 YYREEE (reference sequence). The V end lost 2 bases, the J end lost 4 bases, and 9 bases lay between the germline ends. The CDR3 length is 13 residues. The full variable domain, with the rest looked up from reference TRBV5-4 and TRBJ1-2, is ETGVTQSPTHLIKTRGQQVTLRCSSQSGHNTVSWYQQALGQGPQFIFQYYREEENGRGNFPPRFSGLQFPNYSSELNVNALELDDSALYLCASSFKPIYGYTFGSGTRLTVV.

The rearrangement uses TRBV5-1 and TRBJ2-3; D unresolved. V lost 3 bases and J lost 1, with 9 bases in between. Looked up from germline, CDR1 is SGHRS and CDR2 is YFSETQ. There are 14 residues in the CDR3. In DNA, the CDR3 is TGCGCCAGCAGCTCGCCTGGGGGCACAGATACGCAGTATTTT. Its translation: CASSSPGGTDTQYF.

The chain is built from TRBV9 and TRBJ2-1, with 8 bases fitting TRBD2. CDR1 SGDLS and CDR2 YYNGEE come from the germline V gene. The ends lost 0 bases at V and 5 bases at J; junction bases unmatched: 7. The CDR3 length is 16 residues. Here the CDR3 DNA reads TGTGCCAGCAGCGTAGTACCAGCGGGAGTCAACAATGAGCAGTTCTTC. Its translation: CASSVVPAGVNNEQFF. Filled out from reference TRBV9 and TRBJ2-1, the complete variable domain reads DSGVTQTPKHLITATGQRVTLRCSPRSGDLSVYWYQQSLDQGLQFLIQYYNGEERAKGNILERFSAQQFPDLHSELNLSSLELGDSALYFCASSVVPAGVNNEQFFGPGTRLTVL.

The chain links TRBV2 to TRBJ2-3; 9 bases map to TRBD1. In germline, CDR1 is SNHLY, CDR2 FYNNEI. J gave up 4 bases and V 0 bases, and 2 bases lay outside the gene matches. This CDR3 is built from 15 residues. The CDR3 here is CASSEAGQGSDTQYF. CDR3 coding DNA: TGTGCCAGCAGTGAAGCGGGACAGGGATCAGATACGCAGTATTTT.

The CDR3 coding sequence is TGTGCCAGTAGTGTAGCAGGCCAAGAGACCCAGTACTTC. It translates to CASSVAGQETQYF. The V call is TRBV19, the J call TRBJ2-5; D ambiguous. This CDR3 is built from 13 residues. The germline V and J ends were trimmed by 5 bases and 1 base, with 8 bases remaining between them. From germline, CDR1 is LNHDA and CDR2 SQIVND (reference sequence).

This clone appeared a single time. The V and J genes are TRBV6-6 and TRBJ2-4, with D unresolved. The V gene lost 10 bases and the J gene lost 7 bases, with 11 bases spanning the gap. Germline CDR1 and CDR2: MNHNY and SVGAGI (reference sequence). The CDR3 runs 11 residues. The CDR3 loop reads CATGSRNIQYF. CDR3 sequence (DNA): TGTGCCACGGGCTCCCGGAACATTCAGTACTTC.

The chain has TRBV5-1 and TRBJ1-1; D unresolved. Trimming took 2 bases from V and 7 from J, leaving 15 bases between them. Looked up from germline, CDR1 is SGHRS and CDR2 is YFSETQ. CDR3 length: 14 amino acids. CDR3 DNA: TGCGCCAGCAGCTTTACCCGGCAACCCAGTGAAGCTTTCTTT. Its protein product is CASSFTRQPSEAFF.

The chain carries TRBV11-2 and TRBJ2-5, with a possible D match to TRBD2 (6 bases). The closer fit of TRBJ2-7 to the DNA end suggests the J call may be wrong. This CDR3 region has 16 residues. Germline assignment: CDR1 SGHAT and CDR2 FQNNGV. The CDR3 reads CASSPTRVAASYEQYF. The CDR3 DNA is TGTGCCAGCAGCCCAACCCGGGTAGCGGCGTCCTACGAGCAGTACTTC.

Remarks on this clone: At one of its ends the junction is not consistent with the germline gene, which may arise from a read error. The chain is built from TRBV10-3 and TRBJ2-2; D might be TRBD1 (7 bases). The CDR3 is made up of 15 amino acids. CDR1 is ENHRY, CDR2 SYGVKD, per germline. The CDR3 nucleotides are TGTGCCACCAGTCAGGAGGGGGCGGTCTCGGGGGAGCTGTTTTTT. Protein: CATSQEGAVSGELFF.

The rearrangement links TRBV6-5 to TRBJ2-3; TRBD2 aligns across 7 bases. Looked up from germline, CDR1 is MNHEY and CDR2 is SVGAGI. There are 15 residues in the CDR3. Unmatched junction bases numbered 4, after V lost 4 bases and J lost 0 bases. The CDR3 is CASSSLRESTDTQYF. DNA for the CDR3: TGTGCCAGCAGTTCGTTGCGGGAGAGCACAGATACGCAGTATTTT.

The rearrangement links TRBV9 to TRBJ2-7, with D possibly being TRBD1 (6 bases). Trimming pared 3 bases from V and 0 bases from J, leaving 13 bases between. The CDR3 covers 15 residues. Germline CDR1 is SGDLS and CDR2 is YYNGEE. The CDR3 region is CASSARQDPSYEQYF. CDR3 DNA: TGTGCCAGCAGCGCCCGACAGGACCCCTCCTACGAGCAGTACTTC.

The chain employs TRBV5-1 and TRBJ2-7; 7 nucleotides agree with TRBD1. Germline values: CDR1 SGHRS, CDR2 YFSETQ. V was pared by 0 bases and J by 4 bases, with 4 bases of the junction left unmatched. The CDR3 sequence is 14 residues long. The CDR3, as DNA: TGCGCCAGCAGCTTGGTCCAGGGGGAGTACGAGCAGTACTTC. Translation: CASSLVQGEYEQYF.

This clone was counted once. CDR3: CASSLSGTGVRGYTF. The CDR3 DNA sequence: TGTGCCAGCAGTTTATCTGGGACAGGGGTTCGAGGCTACACCTTC. The chain recombines TRBV28 with TRBJ1-2; 10 positions match TRBD1. Germline V gene lookup returns CDR1 MDHEN and CDR2 SYDVKM. Trimming cost V 1 base and J 8 bases; bases outside gene matches: 7. This CDR3 has 15 amino acids.

The V gene is TRBV5-1, the J gene TRBJ2-3, with D perhaps TRBD1 or TRBD2 (5 bases each). The CDR3 length is 13 residues. Germline lookup yields CDR1 SGHRS and CDR2 YFSETQ. Trimming pared 5 bases from V and 3 bases from J, leaving 10 bases between. DNA for the CDR3: TGCGCCAGCAGTGGGGGTCGGACAGATACGCAGTATTTT. Protein: CASSGGRTDTQYF.

The V gene is TRBV5-6, the J gene TRBJ2-7; possibly TRBD1 or TRBD2 for D (5 bases each). This CDR3 spans 14 amino acids. V shed 0 bases and J shed 3 bases, with 10 bases lying between them. Germline V CDR1 and CDR2: SGHDT, YYEEEE. For the CDR3, the DNA is TGTGCCAGCAGCTTGGCAGGGACGGGCTACGAGCAGTACTTC. This gives the protein CASSLAGTGYEQYF. Filled out from reference TRBV5-6 and TRBJ2-7, the complete variable domain reads DAGVTQSPTHLIKTRGQQVTLRCSPKSGHDTVSWYQQALGQGPQFIFQYYEEEERQRGNFPDRFSGHQFPNYSSELNVNALLLGDSALYLCASSLAGTGYEQYFGPGTRLTVT.

This chain connects TRBV5-6 to TRBJ1-1, with D unclear. Germline loops: CDR1 SGHDT, CDR2 YYEEEE. The CDR3 extends over 13 amino acids. Between the trimmed V and J ends, which lost 0 bases and 8 bases, there was a span of 11 bases. Written as DNA, the CDR3 is TGTGCCAGCAGCTTGGTTCAGCCAGGCGAAGCTTTCTTT. Amino acid sequence: CASSLVQPGEAFF.

The chain has TRBV6-5 and TRBJ1-2, with D tentatively TRBD1 (5 bases). Germline V gene sequence: CDR1 MNHEY, CDR2 SVGAGI. With 6 bases removed from V and 4 bases from J, the gap between germline ends came to 18 bases. CDR3 length equals 15 residues. The DNA of the CDR3 is TGTGCCAGCAGAGTAACGGGACTTCAGGGCTATGGCTACACCTTC. This encodes CASRVTGLQGYGYTF.

The chain combines TRBV5-1 with TRBJ2-7; D call uncertain. The CDR3 contains 14 residues. CDR1 is SGHRS and CDR2 is YFSETQ in the germline V gene. Trimming left V 0 bases short and J 3 bases short, with 10 bases between. CDR3 sequence reads: CASSLVGSGYEQYF. As DNA, the CDR3 is TGCGCCAGCAGCTTGGTGGGAAGTGGCTACGAGCAGTACTTC.

This clone was seen only a few times. V usage is TRBV4-1 and J usage is TRBJ2-1; D possibly corresponds to TRBD2 (6 bases). Trimming cost V 1 base and J 4 bases, with 8 bases left between them. CDR1 and CDR2 (germline): MGHRA, YSYEKL. The CDR3 is made up of 14 amino acids. The CDR3 nucleotides read TGCGCCAGCAGCCAAGGGGGGGTATACAATGAGCAGTTCTTC. It encodes CASSQGGVYNEQFF.

The rearrangement uses TRBV27 and TRBJ2-5; D possibly corresponds to TRBD2 (5 bases). With 8 bases removed from V and 5 bases from J, the gap between germline ends came to 18 bases. Germline CDR1 is MNHEY and CDR2 is SMNVEV (reference sequence). The length of the CDR3 is 14 residues. Written as DNA, the CDR3 is TGTGCCAGCTACTCCCCAACTAGTCGGGAGACCCAGTACTTC. Encoded protein: CASYSPTSRETQYF.

This chain joins TRBV19 and TRBJ1-1; D not certain. The germline CDR1 and CDR2 sequences are LNHDA and SQIVND (reference sequence). The CDR3 spans 15 residues. V lost 7 bases and J lost 4, with 19 bases in between. The CDR3 DNA sequence: TGTGCCAGTAATAACTTAGGGAATTCGGGCACTGAAGCTTTCTTT. Translation: CASNNLGNSGTEAFF.

This rearrangement joins TRBV10-3 to TRBJ1-5; D gene ambiguous. Germline CDR1 is ENHRY and CDR2 is SYGVKD. CDR3 length: 13 amino acids. Trimming pared 3 bases from V and 7 bases from J, leaving 10 bases between. Here the CDR3 DNA reads TGTGCCATCAGTGACGGTCGAGGGCAGCCCCAGCATTTT. Translating gives CAISDGRGQPQHF.

The V gene is TRBV21-1, the J gene TRBJ2-7; the table assigns TRBD1, which was not confirmed against the DNA. TRBV21-1 constitutes a pseudogene. The CDR3 loop spans 14 amino acids. In DNA form, the CDR3 reads TGTGCCAGCAGGACAGCCAGGGGGTCCTACGAGCAGTACTTC. Encoded protein: CASRTARGSYEQYF.